Listed here are 21 T cell receptor beta chains from one sample, sequenced in a study of T cell responses to AZD1222 COVID-19 vaccine (dated by TCRdb to about 2021). Library generation was performed with the immunoSEQ multiplex PCR assay. TCRdb carries this immuneACCESS record with in-frame sequences only. Its versions omit some clonotypes, under half of them owing to an unresolved V gene in the studies checked, with the rest unexplained. The sample yields over 70,000 clones; roughly 85% were counted once. About 20% of the sample goes to the ten largest clones. According to the study, the label for this sample's time point signals: baseline before first vaccination. This material consisted of peripheral blood, taken on day 0 of AZD1222 vaccination. Receptors originate from an adult in good health.

V and J are TRBV2 and TRBJ2-7; 10 bases match TRBD2. J was trimmed by 4 bases and V by 8 bases; bases with no gene match: 5. The CDR3 covers 13 residues. Germline-derived CDR1 and CDR2 are SNHLY and FYNNEI. The DNA for the CDR3 is TGTGCCAGCGGCGAACTAGCGGGGTACGAGCAGTACTTC. Amino acid sequence: CASGELAGYEQYF. The variable domain in full, completed from reference TRBV2 and TRBJ2-7, reads EPEVTQTPSHQVTQMGQEVILRCVPISNHLYFYWYRQILGQKVEFLVSFYNNEISEKSEIFDDQFSVERPDGSNFTLKIRSTKLEDSAMYFCASGELAGYEQYFGPGTRLTVT.

The rearrangement links TRBV6-5 to TRBJ2-5, with D uncertain. Trimming removed 3 bases from V and 5 bases from J, with 13 bases in between. The CDR3 sequence is 14 residues long. From germline, CDR1 is MNHEY and CDR2 SVGAGI. This CDR3 reads CASSYNFLMETQYF. In nucleotides, the CDR3 is TGTGCCAGCAGTTATAATTTCTTGATGGAGACCCAGTACTTC.

The J gene is TRBJ1-5, the V gene TRBV6-5, with D unresolved. The CDR3 covers 15 residues. Looked up from germline, CDR1 is MNHEY and CDR2 is SVGAGI. Trimming left V 7 bases short and J 0 bases short, with 13 bases between. CDR3 bases: TGTGCCAGCACCCCCTCGGGCGATAGCAATCAGCCCCAGCATTTT. Protein product: CASTPSGDSNQPQHF.

The rearrangement uses TRBV6-2 or TRBV6-3 and TRBJ2-7, with D hard to call. This CDR3 has 17 residues. The germline gives CDR1 MNHEY, CDR2 SVGEGT. Trimming pared 5 bases from V and 7 bases from J, leaving 27 bases between. The DNA for the CDR3 is TGTGCCAGCAGTCTCGTAACTACACATAATACAAAAGGGGAGCAGTACTTC. Its translation is CASSLVTTHNTKGEQYF.

V is TRBV7-2 and J is TRBJ1-6; unclear D gene. V was trimmed by 1 base and J by 10 bases, leaving 8 bases between them. The CDR3 contains 13 residues. Germline V lookup: CDR1 SGHTA, CDR2 FQGNSA. The CDR3 spells CASSLGAESPLHF. DNA for the CDR3: TGTGCCAGCAGCTTAGGTGCCGAGTCACCCCTCCACTTT.

The chain couples TRBV5-6 to TRBJ1-6; D is uncertain. The CDR3 has 15 amino acids. The V end lost 2 bases, the J end lost 6 bases, and 12 bases lay between the germline ends. Germline assignment: CDR1 SGHDT and CDR2 YYEEEE. CDR3 bases: TGTGCCAGCAGCTTTAGTATTTCTGGTAATTCACCCCTCCACTTT. Translated: CASSFSISGNSPLHF.

The chain joins TRBV5-1 to TRBJ1-6, with TRBD1 matching 11 bases. The germline V gene encodes CDR1 SGHRS and CDR2 YFSETQ. After removal of 4 bases from V and 11 bases from J, the junction contained 5 bases not matched to a gene. The CDR3 runs to 14 residues. The CDR3 loop reads CASSPGTGGAPLHF. CDR3 sequence (DNA): TGCGCCAGCAGCCCAGGGACAGGGGGTGCACCCCTCCACTTT.

The DNA for the CDR3 is TGTGCCAGCAGTCTAACACCGGGAGCCTACGAGCAGTACTTC. It encodes CASSLTPGAYEQYF. The chain joins TRBV6-5 to TRBJ2-7; maybe TRBD2 (6 bases). Trimming stripped 5 bases from V and 2 bases from J, with 13 bases between. Germline V CDR1 and CDR2: MNHEY, SVGAGI. This CDR3 contains 14 residues.

The rearrangement links TRBV30 to TRBJ2-2; no clear D. The CDR3 extends over 13 amino acids. Germline CDR1 reads GTSNPN; CDR2 reads SVGIG (reference sequence). V was trimmed by 1 base and J by 1 base, leaving 4 bases between them. This chain's CDR3 is CAWSGMNTGELFF. The CDR3 bases are TGTGCCTGGAGTGGGATGAACACCGGGGAGCTGTTTTTT. Together with reference TRBV30 and TRBJ2-2, the CDR3 gives the full variable domain: SQTIHQWPATLVQPVGSPLSLECTVEGTSNPNLYWYRQAAGRGLQLLFYSVGIGQISSEVPQNLSASRPQDRQFILSSKKLLLSDSGFYLCAWSGMNTGELFFGEGSRLTVL.

The chain combines TRBV3-1 (or the pseudogene TRBV3-2) with TRBJ2-7; 8 bases are shared with TRBD2. V trimming: 3 bases; J trimming: 0 bases; junction bases outside the gene matches: 1. The germline gives CDR1 LGHDT, CDR2 YNNKEL (reference sequence). The CDR3 consists of 14 residues. The CDR3 reads CASSHSGSSYEQYF. CDR3 in DNA: TGTGCCAGCAGCCACAGCGGGAGCTCCTACGAGCAGTACTTC.

The rearrangement uses TRBV14 and TRBJ2-7; the match to TRBD2 covers 13 bases. The CDR3 covers 15 residues. The germline CDR1 and CDR2 sequences are SGHDN and FVKESK. Trimming removed 4 bases from V and 3 bases from J; junction bases left unmatched: 3. The CDR3 is CASSRGTSGVYEQYF. The CDR3 nucleotides are TGTGCCAGCAGCCGAGGGACTAGCGGGGTCTACGAGCAGTACTTC.

The chain combines TRBV5-1 with TRBJ2-2, with D perhaps TRBD1 (7 bases). The CDR3 has 15 residues. The germline V and J ends were trimmed by 2 bases and 4 bases, with 12 bases remaining between them. The germline V gene has CDR1 SGHRS and CDR2 YFSETQ. The CDR3 is CASSFSQGGTGELFF. In DNA form, the CDR3 reads TGCGCCAGCAGCTTCAGCCAGGGGGGCACCGGGGAGCTGTTTTTT.

This clone was detected once. The chain joins TRBV3-1 (or the pseudogene TRBV3-2) to TRBJ2-7, with 12 bases fitting TRBD1. The CDR3 runs to 15 residues. Germline loops: CDR1 LGHDT, CDR2 YNNKEL (reference sequence). V dropped 1 base and J dropped 4; count of bases not matched to a gene: 2. For the CDR3, the DNA is TGTGCCAGCAGCCAAGGGGACAGGGGGCAATACGAGCAGTACTTC. This encodes CASSQGDRGQYEQYF.

This clone was observed once. The J gene is TRBJ2-1, the V gene TRBV10-1; D might be TRBD1 or TRBD2, each matching 5 bases. The V end lost 2 bases, the J end lost 8 bases, and 16 bases lay between the germline ends. Germline loops: CDR1 WNHNN, CDR2 SYGVQD (reference sequence). CDR3 length: 15 residues. This chain's CDR3 is CASSETGLAGDEQFF. DNA of the CDR3: TGCGCCAGCAGTGAGACGGGGCTAGCCGGCGATGAGCAGTTCTTC.

J is TRBJ2-3 and V is TRBV7-2; 7 bases match TRBD2. In germline, CDR1 is SGHTA, CDR2 FQGNSA. J was trimmed by 1 base and V by 1 base; bases with no gene match: 11. The CDR3 is 18 residues long. The CDR3 loop is CASSLGVRAGVGTDTQYF. The CDR3 coding sequence is TGTGCCAGCAGCTTAGGTGTTCGGGCGGGAGTTGGCACAGATACGCAGTATTTT. The full variable domain, rest sourced from reference TRBV7-2 and TRBJ2-3, is GAGVSQSPSNKVTEKGKDVELRCDPISGHTALYWYRQSLGQGLEFLIYFQGNSAPDKSGLPSDRFSAERTGGSVSTLTIQRTQQEDSAVYLCASSLGVRAGVGTDTQYFGPGTRLTVL.

This sequence joins TRBV27 and TRBJ1-6; D may be TRBD1 (5 bases). The length of the CDR3 is 11 residues. Germline CDR1 and CDR2: MNHEY and SMNVEV (reference sequence). The V end lost 6 bases, the J end lost 8 bases, and 5 bases lay between the germline ends. The CDR3 spells CASRGDSPLHF. The CDR3 nucleotides are TGTGCCAGCAGAGGGGATTCACCCCTCCACTTT.

This clone was detected only a few times. The chain recombines TRBV14 with TRBJ1-2; D is possibly TRBD1 (6 bases). CDR3 length equals 14 residues. The germline V gene has CDR1 SGHDN and CDR2 FVKESK. V was cut by 7 bases and J by 6 bases, with 18 bases left in between. CDR3 region: CASTRTAFRDGYTF. CDR3 sequence (DNA): TGTGCCAGCACCCGGACAGCCTTTAGGGATGGCTACACCTTC.

V usage is TRBV7-2 and J usage is TRBJ2-1; 10 bases fit TRBD2. Germline V gives CDR1 SGHTA, CDR2 FQGNSA. J gave up 10 bases and V 2 bases, and 8 bases lay outside the gene matches. The CDR3 spans 15 residues. CDR3: CASSLSGGAAREQFF. In DNA, the CDR3 is TGTGCCAGCAGCTTAAGCGGGGGGGCCGCGCGGGAGCAGTTCTTC. Full variable domain (rest looked up from reference TRBV7-2 and TRBJ2-1): GAGVSQSPSNKVTEKGKDVELRCDPISGHTALYWYRQSLGQGLEFLIYFQGNSAPDKSGLPSDRFSAERTGGSVSTLTIQRTQQEDSAVYLCASSLSGGAAREQFFGPGTRLTVL.

This chain connects TRBV5-1 to TRBJ2-3, with D possibly being TRBD2 (5 bases). V lost 2 bases to trimming and J lost 6 bases, with 16 bases between them. The CDR3 has 15 amino acids. Germline CDR1 SGHRS, CDR2 YFSETQ. Here the CDR3 reads CASSFGPAVPDTQYF. The CDR3 region has the DNA TGCGCCAGCAGCTTTGGACCAGCGGTACCCGATACGCAGTATTTT.

The V call is TRBV11-3, the J call TRBJ2-7, with 7 bases fitting TRBD1. The CDR3 covers 15 residues. The germline CDR1 and CDR2 sequences are SGHNT and YENEEA. Unmatched junction bases numbered 13, after V lost 4 bases and J lost 7 bases. The DNA of the CDR3 is TGTGCCAGCAGCTATTACAGGGGCTTCATGAGGGAGCAGTACTTC. Translated: CASSYYRGFMREQYF.

V gene TRBV18 combines with J gene TRBJ2-3, with TRBD2 matching over 13 bases. V lost 3 bases, J lost 3 bases, and 3 bases stayed unmatched. The CDR3 has 16 residues. CDR1 KGHSH and CDR2 LQKENI come from the germline V gene. The DNA of the CDR3 is TGTGCCAGCTCACCCCGGACTAGCGGGGGAACAGATACGCAGTATTTT. It is translated as CASSPRTSGGTDTQYF.